This T cell receptor (beta chain) was obtained from a study of shared clonotypes between healthy human individuals. Study-wide points: Clonotypes shared by all four donors outscored non-shared clonotypes in generation probability. It was observed that about 5% of naive CD4 clonotypes were shared across several donors.

The CDR3 sequence is 15 residues long. V shed 0 bases and J shed 0 bases, with 9 bases lying between them. Germline loops: CDR1 MGHRA, CDR2 YSYEKL. A word on this clone: Its antigen is undetermined. Other DNA sequences within the sample encode an identical CDR3.

Genomic DNA from each subset was divided evenly over several immunoSEQ plates. Measured with immunoSEQ multiplex PCR; TCRdb has only the in-frame clones, and not every one. The repertoire has under 2,000,000 clones, approximately 94% of them found once; the top ten carry roughly 1.2%. Naive CD8 isolation took CD45RO-negative cells positively selected for CCR7 and excluded terminally differentiated effector memory CD45RA+ cells. The source material was naive CD8+ T cells sorted from blood. This chain links TRBV4-1 with TRBJ2-7, with D perhaps being TRBD1 or TRBD2 (5 bases each). The sequence was collected from a man aged 18 to 29 in good health. The CDR3: CASSQDPGASYEQYF. The DNA of the CDR3 is TGCGCCAGCAGCCAAGATCCCGGGGCCTCCTACGAGCAGTACTTC.